The sample holds a few counts of the clone carrying this T cell receptor beta chain. In the source study's methods: The authors estimated nucleated cell counts from reference gene primer amplification. Generated by immunoSEQ multiplex PCR, the TCRdb table keeps only in-frame clones and is missing some. V and J calls and clone size are as listed in that table; D and trimming were resolved from the DNA. The repertoire consists of about 34,000 clones, with roughly 74% occurring once and the leading ten covering roughly 14%. This record comes from a study of blood T cell repertoires in COVID-19. Study information: Collection of acute and convalescent COVID-19 samples took place in the United States, Italy and Spain. Sources were T cells, B-cell-depleted T cells, or PBMCs; the material itself was cDNA or gDNA.

Germline lookup yields CDR1 LNHDA and CDR2 SQIVND (reference sequence). The CDR3 length is 15 residues. Trimming removed 3 bases at V and 0 bases at J, with 9 bases between. Material: peripheral blood. The chain uses TRBV19 and TRBJ1-3; D remains unclear. This clonotype originated in an older man with active or convalescent COVID-19. CDR3 sequence (DNA): TGTGCCAGTAGTATCGGCAGGTCCTCTGGAAACACCATATATTTT. It yields the protein CASSIGRSSGNTIYF.